The 16 T cell receptor beta chains below were found in one sample sequenced in a study of shared clonotypes between healthy human individuals. Generated by immunoSEQ multiplex PCR, the TCRdb table keeps only in-frame clones and is missing some. The table lists almost 700,000 clones, under 95% of them singletons. CD45RO-negative, CCR7-positively selected cells formed the naive CD8 fraction, excluding terminally differentiated effector memory CD45RA+ cells. Sequencing was performed on naive CD8+ T cells sorted from blood. These receptor sequences come from a young man in good health.

On this clone itself: The identical CDR3 is also encoded by other nucleotide sequences in the sample. The CDR3 nucleotides read TGTGCCAGCAGTTTCAGCGGGAGTCCCTACGAGCAGTACTTC. It is translated as CASSFSGSPYEQYF. The chain combines TRBV7-9 with TRBJ2-7, with 8 bases aligning to TRBD2. The CDR3 runs to 14 residues. The V gene end was trimmed by 6 bases and the J gene end by 2 bases; junction bases not matched to a gene: 6. Germline CDR1 and CDR2: SEHNR and FQNEAQ (reference sequence).

The chain combines TRBV28 with TRBJ1-2; no clear D. There are 13 residues in the CDR3. The V end lost 2 bases, the J end lost 4 bases, and 8 bases lay between the germline ends. CDR1 MDHEN and CDR2 SYDVKM come from the germline V gene. The CDR3: CASSLRYSYGYTF. The CDR3, as DNA: TGTGCCAGCAGTTTAAGGTACAGCTATGGCTACACCTTC.

The rearrangement uses TRBV2 and TRBJ1-1; 8 bases fit TRBD1. Germline CDR1 reads SNHLY; CDR2 reads FYNNEI. The CDR3 has 13 residues. V lost 9 bases and J lost 1; bases outside the gene matches: 4. The CDR3 here is CARPTGANTEAFF. The CDR3 bases are TGTGCCAGACCGACAGGGGCGAACACTGAAGCTTTCTTT. The entire variable domain, with the rest obtained from reference TRBV2 and TRBJ1-1, is as follows: EPEVTQTPSHQVTQMGQEVILRCVPISNHLYFYWYRQILGQKVEFLVSFYNNEISEKSEIFDDQFSVERPDGSNFTLKIRSTKLEDSAMYFCARPTGANTEAFFGQGTRLTVV.

The chain has TRBV13 and TRBJ2-1; the match to TRBD1 covers 7 bases. Germline loops: CDR1 PRHDT, CDR2 FYEKMQ (reference sequence). CDR3 length: 15 amino acids. V shed 9 bases, J shed 1 base, and the junction held 9 bases outside the gene matches. CDR3 coding DNA: TGTGCCAGTTGCAGGGGGACCTCTTCCTACAATGAGCAGTTCTTC. Translated: CASCRGTSSYNEQFF.

The genes are TRBV7-6 and TRBJ2-7; 7 bases fit TRBD2. There are 14 residues in the CDR3. In germline, CDR1 is SGHVS, CDR2 FNYEAQ. J gave up 1 base and V 2 bases, and 2 bases lay outside the gene matches. The chain's CDR3 is CASSLSSGSYEQYF. CDR3 nucleotides: TGTGCCAGCAGCTTATCTAGCGGTTCCTACGAGCAGTACTTC. The whole variable domain, remainder taken from reference TRBV7-6 and TRBJ2-7, is GAGVSQSPRYKVTKRGQDVALRCDPISGHVSLYWYRQALGQGPEFLTYFNYEAQQDKSGLPNDRFSAERPEGSISTLTIQRTEQRDSAMYRCASSLSSGSYEQYFGPGTRLTVT.

This clone has only one observation. The chain uses TRBV27 and TRBJ1-2; D unclear. Germline V gives CDR1 MNHEY, CDR2 SMNVEV (reference sequence). The CDR3 sequence is 15 residues long. V lost 1 base and J lost 6, with 15 bases in between. The CDR3 nucleotides read TGTGCCAGCAGTTTATTCGCCGGAGTCGAGAATGGCTACACCTTC. Translation: CASSLFAGVENGYTF.

This clone came up once. The J gene is TRBJ2-1, the V gene TRBV21-1; TRBD2 reflects the table's D call only, with no check against the DNA. TRBV21-1 constitutes a pseudogene. The length of the CDR3 is 16 residues. The CDR3 sequence is CASSKELAGLYNEQFF. In nucleotides, the CDR3 is TGTGCCAGCAGCAAAGAATTGGCGGGCCTTTACAATGAGCAGTTCTTC.

This chain joins TRBV19 and TRBJ2-7, with 9 bases lining up with TRBD1. Looked up from germline, CDR1 is LNHDA and CDR2 is SQIVND (reference sequence). CDR3 length: 15 amino acids. V dropped 4 bases and J dropped 2; count of bases not matched to a gene: 6. This chain's CDR3 is CASSSGTGITYEQYF. The CDR3 DNA sequence: TGTGCCAGTAGTAGTGGGACAGGGATAACCTACGAGCAGTACTTC.

The genes are TRBV6-1 and TRBJ2-3; 8 nucleotides line up with TRBD1. Germline V gene sequence: CDR1 MNHNS, CDR2 SASEGT. This CDR3 has 15 amino acids. V shed 8 bases and J 1 base; nucleotides not matched to a gene: 8. CDR3 nucleotide sequence: TGTGCCAGCGCGTACAGGGGGAGTGGCACAGATACGCAGTATTTT. It specifies CASAYRGSGTDTQYF.

The chain uses TRBV28 and TRBJ1-5; D not certain. The CDR3 contains 14 residues. V gave up 2 bases and J gave up 4 bases, with 9 bases separating them. The V gene's germline CDR1 is MDHEN and CDR2 SYDVKM. CDR3 in DNA: TGTGCCAGCAGTTTAGGGGTCTTTAATCAGCCCCAGCATTTT. The encoded protein is CASSLGVFNQPQHF.

The chain is built from TRBV14 and TRBJ1-3, with D possibly matching TRBD1 (6 bases). The V gene lost 3 bases and the J gene lost 0 bases, with 15 bases spanning the gap. There are 17 residues in the CDR3. Germline values: CDR1 SGHDN, CDR2 FVKESK. This CDR3 is CASSHFDRTDSGNTIYF. The CDR3 coding sequence is TGTGCCAGCAGCCACTTCGACAGGACCGACTCTGGAAACACCATATATTTT.

The CDR3 bases are TGTGCCAGCAGTTTTAGCGGGACCCAGTACGAGCAGTACTTC. Its protein is CASSFSGTQYEQYF. The rearrangement links TRBV27 to TRBJ2-7; 8 bases fit TRBD2. CDR1 is MNHEY, CDR2 SMNVEV, per germline (reference sequence). The CDR3 length is 14 residues. V lost 3 bases, J lost 4 bases, and 5 bases stayed unmatched.

CDR3 in DNA: TGTGCCAGCAGTTTGGGGTTTGCCAGGGGGAGAGACAATGAGCAGTTCTTC. Translated, it gives CASSLGFARGRDNEQFF. The genes are TRBV28 and TRBJ2-1, with TRBD1 matching 7 bases. This CDR3 has 17 amino acids. V shed 3 bases, J shed 5 bases, and the junction held 13 bases outside the gene matches. The germline CDR1 and CDR2 sequences are MDHEN and SYDVKM.

The J gene is TRBJ1-4, the V gene TRBV7-8; TRBD1 is a possible D gene (6 bases). The CDR3 is 18 amino acids. The germline gives CDR1 SGHVS, CDR2 FQNEAQ. V lost 2 bases to trimming and J lost 4 bases, with 20 bases between them. Here the CDR3 reads CASSLTKGGGFGNEKLFF. CDR3 nucleotide sequence: TGTGCCAGCAGCTTAACGAAGGGCGGGGGCTTCGGTAATGAAAAACTGTTTTTT.

The rearrangement uses TRBV10-1 and TRBJ1-5; D may be TRBD1 (5 bases). This CDR3 spans 16 amino acids. V lost 6 bases, J lost 4 bases, and 19 bases lay in between. CDR1 is WNHNN, CDR2 SYGVQD, per germline (reference sequence). The DNA of the CDR3 is TGCGCCAGCAGACAGTCGGGACCTAGATGGAATCAGCCCCAGCATTTT. This gives the protein CASRQSGPRWNQPQHF.

This chain links TRBV5-5 with TRBJ2-7; D ambiguous. V was cut by 4 bases and J by 1 base, with 15 bases left in between. This CDR3 has 15 amino acids. CDR1 and CDR2 (germline): SGHKS, YYEKEE (reference sequence). Written as DNA, the CDR3 is TGTGCCAGCAGCCGTGGCCAGAGTTCATCCTACGAGCAGTACTTC. It is translated as CASSRGQSSSYEQYF. Using reference TRBV5-5 and TRBJ2-7 for the parts outside the CDR3, the full variable domain is DAGVTQSPTHLIKTRGQQVTLRCSPISGHKSVSWYQQVLGQGPQFIFQYYEKEERGRGNFPDRFSARQFPNYSSELNVNALLLGDSALYLCASSRGQSSSYEQYFGPGTRLTVT.